This is a list of T cell receptor beta chains from one sample in a study of cytomegalovirus exposure and HLA in healthy donors. TCRdb's copy holds only in-frame clones and misses some; the assay was immunoSEQ multiplex PCR. Found here are 55,000 to 80,000 clones, approximately 75% of them singletons; the top ten hold about 8.3%. Sequenced material: PBMCs. The receptors originated from a man aged 60 to 75 in good health and CMV-seropositive. Each CDR3 is given with its conserved first and last residue. D genes are given only for firm matches. Where a row states a size, it is once, few, many or the class of an expanded clone; other rows omit it.

D gene: NA; J gene: TRBJ1-1; V gene: TRBV5-1; clone size: NA; CDR3 DNA: TGCGCCAGCAGCTTTCGGGGACAGAACACTGAAGCTTTCTTT; CDR3 protein: CASSFRGQNTEAFF
D gene: NA; J gene: TRBJ2-1; V gene: TRBV11-3; clone size: NA; CDR3 DNA: TGTGCCAGCAGCTTTGGGGCAGGGGATATCTACAATGAGCAGTTCTTC; CDR3 protein: CASSFGAGDIYNEQFF
D gene: NA; J gene: TRBJ1-5; V gene: TRBV6-1; clone size: few; CDR3 DNA: TGTGCCAGCAGTGGCCTAGGACAGAGTAATCAGCCCCAGCATTTT; CDR3 protein: CASSGLGQSNQPQHF
D gene: NA; J gene: TRBJ1-2; V gene: TRBV29-1; clone size: NA; CDR3 DNA: TGCAGCGTTGAAGATCTGTCAGCTAGCTATGGCTACACCTTC; CDR3 protein: CSVEDLSASYGYTF
D gene: TRBD1; J gene: TRBJ2-7; V gene: TRBV4-1; clone size: NA; CDR3 DNA: TGCGCCAGCAGCCAGTCGGACAGGAGATCGTCCTACGAGCAGTACTTC; CDR3 protein: CASSQSDRRSSYEQYF
D gene: NA; J gene: TRBJ1-3; V gene: TRBV14; clone size: NA; CDR3 DNA: TGTGCCAGCAGCCACATCGGACAGGGAAACACCATATATTTT; CDR3 protein: CASSHIGQGNTIYF
D gene: NA; J gene: TRBJ2-3; V gene: TRBV7-2; clone size: NA; CDR3 DNA: TGTGCCAGCAGCTTAGTGGGCCCAGATACGCAGTATTTT; CDR3 protein: CASSLVGPDTQYF
D gene: NA; J gene: TRBJ2-5; V gene: TRBV11-3; clone size: NA; CDR3 DNA: TGTGCCAGCAGCTTACCTGGACAAGTAGAGACCCAGTACTTC; CDR3 protein: CASSLPGQVETQYF
D gene: TRBD2; J gene: TRBJ2-1; V gene: TRBV27; clone size: NA; CDR3 DNA: TGTGCCAGCAGTCCCTTGACTAGCGGGGGGAATGAGCAGTTCTTC; CDR3 protein: CASSPLTSGGNEQFF
D gene: NA; J gene: TRBJ2-7; V gene: TRBV21-1; clone size: once; CDR3 DNA: TGTGCCAGCAGATCGGACAGCCACTACGAGCAGTACTTC; CDR3 protein: CASRSDSHYEQYF
D gene: TRBD2; J gene: TRBJ2-5; V gene: TRBV18; clone size: NA; CDR3 DNA: TGTGCCAGCTCACCGGGACTACAAGAGACCCAGTACTTC; CDR3 protein: CASSPGLQETQYF
D gene: NA; J gene: TRBJ2-7; V gene: TRBV29-1; clone size: NA; CDR3 DNA: TGCAGCGTTGAATCTTCAGGGCCCCGCTACGAGCAGTACTTC; CDR3 protein: CSVESSGPRYEQYF
D gene: NA; J gene: TRBJ1-1; V gene: TRBV6-1; clone size: NA; CDR3 DNA: TGTGCCAGCAGTGACGACAGTTTGAACACTGAAGCTTTCTTT; CDR3 protein: CASSDDSLNTEAFF
D gene: TRBD1; J gene: TRBJ1-1; V gene: TRBV11-3; clone size: NA; CDR3 DNA: TGTGCCAGCAGCTTGGGACAGGGAAACGCTGAAGCTTTCTTT; CDR3 protein: CASSLGQGNAEAFF
D gene: NA; J gene: TRBJ2-1; V gene: TRBV5-6; clone size: few; CDR3 DNA: TGTGCCAGCAGCTTGGTTAGGAGCTCCTACAATGAGCAGTTCTTC; CDR3 protein: CASSLVRSSYNEQFF
D gene: NA; J gene: TRBJ2-2; V gene: TRBV20-1; clone size: NA; CDR3 DNA: TGCAGTTTACAGGGAACCGGGGAGCTGTTTTTT; CDR3 protein: CSLQGTGELFF
D gene: NA; J gene: TRBJ2-3; V gene: TRBV11-2; clone size: NA; CDR3 DNA: TGTGCCAGCAGAAGGGTGGCGGGGAGACACACAGATACGCAGTATTTT; CDR3 protein: CASRRVAGRHTDTQYF
D gene: TRBD2; J gene: TRBJ2-2; V gene: TRBV19; clone size: NA; CDR3 DNA: TGTGCCAGTACCTCTATCGGGGAGGGCTCGAGCACCGGGGAGCTGTTTTTT; CDR3 protein: CASTSIGEGSSTGELFF
D gene: TRBD1; J gene: TRBJ1-1; V gene: TRBV19; clone size: NA; CDR3 DNA: TGTGCCAGTAGTCTAGGACAGGGGAACACTGAAGCTTTCTTT; CDR3 protein: CASSLGQGNTEAFF
D gene: NA; J gene: TRBJ1-2; V gene: TRBV6-1; clone size: NA; CDR3 DNA: TGTGCCAGTTCCTTGGGGCAGCCCCGTCTAGATGGCTACACCTTC; CDR3 protein: CASSLGQPRLDGYTF
D gene: NA; J gene: TRBJ1-4; V gene: TRBV10-2; clone size: NA; CDR3 DNA: TGCGCCAGCAGTGAGTCGATCGCAGGGTTTAATGAAAAACTGTTTTTT; CDR3 protein: CASSESIAGFNEKLFF
D gene: NA; J gene: TRBJ1-5; V gene: TRBV7-2; clone size: NA; CDR3 DNA: TGTGCCAGCAGCCCGCAGGTAATGGGTCAGCCCCAGCATTTT; CDR3 protein: CASSPQVMGQPQHF
D gene: NA; J gene: TRBJ1-2; V gene: TRBV6-6; clone size: few; CDR3 DNA: TGTGCCAGCAGTTACGGGGTAGGGGCTGAGGGCTACACCTTC; CDR3 protein: CASSYGVGAEGYTF
D gene: NA; J gene: TRBJ1-5; V gene: TRBV13; clone size: NA; CDR3 DNA: TGTGCCAGCAGCTTCGGGCAGGGATCCAATCAGCCCCAGCATTTT; CDR3 protein: CASSFGQGSNQPQHF
D gene: TRBD1; J gene: TRBJ1-5; V gene: TRBV10-3; clone size: once; CDR3 DNA: TGTGCCAGTGGGACAGATAGCAATCAGCCCCAGCATTTT; CDR3 protein: CASGTDSNQPQHF
D gene: NA; J gene: TRBJ1-2; V gene: TRBV9; clone size: NA; CDR3 DNA: TGTGCCAGCAGCCTGGGGCTTCGCGGCTACACCTTC; CDR3 protein: CASSLGLRGYTF
D gene: NA; J gene: TRBJ2-3; V gene: TRBV6-5; clone size: few; CDR3 DNA: TGTGCCAGTAACGGGTTGAATTCAGATACGCAGTATTTT; CDR3 protein: CASNGLNSDTQYF
D gene: NA; J gene: TRBJ1-3; V gene: TRBV5-1; clone size: NA; CDR3 DNA: TGCGCCAGCAGCTCGGGCAGGGTTGGAAACACCATATATTTT; CDR3 protein: CASSSGRVGNTIYF
D gene: TRBD1; J gene: TRBJ1-2; V gene: TRBV5-6; clone size: NA; CDR3 DNA: TGTGCCAGCAGCAGGGACAGGAACTATGGCTACACCTTC; CDR3 protein: CASSRDRNYGYTF
D gene: NA; J gene: TRBJ2-4; V gene: TRBV7-2; clone size: NA; CDR3 DNA: TGTGCCAGCAGCTTAGCGCCCGGGGCCAAAAACATTCAGTACTTC; CDR3 protein: CASSLAPGAKNIQYF
D gene: NA; J gene: TRBJ2-3; V gene: TRBV13; clone size: NA; CDR3 DNA: TGTGCCAGCAGCTTGAGCGGGTTGAGGTTTACGCAGTATTTT; CDR3 protein: CASSLSGLRFTQYF
D gene: TRBD1; J gene: TRBJ1-5; V gene: TRBV19; clone size: NA; CDR3 DNA: TGTGCCAGTAGGCCAGGGACAGGCAATCAGCCCCAGCATTTT; CDR3 protein: CASRPGTGNQPQHF
D gene: TRBD1; J gene: TRBJ1-2; V gene: TRBV19; clone size: NA; CDR3 DNA: TGTGCCAGTAGTATCCAGGGGGTTAACTATGGCTACACCTTC; CDR3 protein: CASSIQGVNYGYTF
D gene: TRBD1; J gene: TRBJ1-2; V gene: TRBV9; clone size: NA; CDR3 DNA: TGTGCCAGCAGCACAGGGGGCGTCTATGGCTACACCTTC; CDR3 protein: CASSTGGVYGYTF
D gene: TRBD1; J gene: TRBJ2-7; V gene: TRBV6-1; clone size: NA; CDR3 DNA: TGTGCCAGCAGCTACGGGACAGAAGCCTACGAGCAGTACTTC; CDR3 protein: CASSYGTEAYEQYF
D gene: TRBD2; J gene: TRBJ2-7; V gene: TRBV19; clone size: NA; CDR3 DNA: TGTGCCAGTAGTAAAAGCGGGAGGCTCTACGAGCAGTACTTC; CDR3 protein: CASSKSGRLYEQYF